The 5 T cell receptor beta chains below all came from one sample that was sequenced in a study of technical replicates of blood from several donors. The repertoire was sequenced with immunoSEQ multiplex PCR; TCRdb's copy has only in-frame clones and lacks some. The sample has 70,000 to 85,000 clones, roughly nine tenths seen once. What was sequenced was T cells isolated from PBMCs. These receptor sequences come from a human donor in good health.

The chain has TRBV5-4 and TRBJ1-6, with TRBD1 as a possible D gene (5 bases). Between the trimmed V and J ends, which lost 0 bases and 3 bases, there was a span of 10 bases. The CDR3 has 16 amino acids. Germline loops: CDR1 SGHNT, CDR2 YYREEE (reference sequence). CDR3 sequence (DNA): TGTGCCAGCAGCTTGGTAGGACAAGACTATAATTCACCCCTCCACTTT. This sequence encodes CASSLVGQDYNSPLHF.

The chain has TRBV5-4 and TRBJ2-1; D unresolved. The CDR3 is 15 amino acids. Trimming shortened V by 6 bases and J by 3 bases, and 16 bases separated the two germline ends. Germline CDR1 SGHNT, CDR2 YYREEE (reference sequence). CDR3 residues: CASTDSSFGYNEQFF. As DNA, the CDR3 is TGTGCCAGCACCGACTCCTCCTTTGGCTACAATGAGCAGTTCTTC. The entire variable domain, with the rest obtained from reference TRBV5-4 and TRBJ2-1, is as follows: ETGVTQSPTHLIKTRGQQVTLRCSSQSGHNTVSWYQQALGQGPQFIFQYYREEENGRGNFPPRFSGLQFPNYSSELNVNALELDDSALYLCASTDSSFGYNEQFFGPGTRLTVL.

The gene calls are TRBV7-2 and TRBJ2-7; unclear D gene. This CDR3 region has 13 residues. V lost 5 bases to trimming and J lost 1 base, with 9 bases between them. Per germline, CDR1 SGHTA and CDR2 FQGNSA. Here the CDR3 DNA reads TGTGCCAGCAGCCCCAGGCTATCCTACGAGCAGTACTTC. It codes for CASSPRLSYEQYF.

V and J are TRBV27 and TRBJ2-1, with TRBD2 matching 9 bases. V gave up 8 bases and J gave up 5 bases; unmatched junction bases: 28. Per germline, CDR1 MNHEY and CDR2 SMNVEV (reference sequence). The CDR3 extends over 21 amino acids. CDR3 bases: TGTGCCAGCTTAAGCCACTATATAGCGGGAGCTATCACTACTGGGGACAATGAGCAGTTCTTC. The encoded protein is CASLSHYIAGAITTGDNEQFF.

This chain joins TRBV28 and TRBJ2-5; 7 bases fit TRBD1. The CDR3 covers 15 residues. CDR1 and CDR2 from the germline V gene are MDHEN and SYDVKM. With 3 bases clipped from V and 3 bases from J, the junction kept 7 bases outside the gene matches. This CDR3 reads CASSFALTGKETQYF. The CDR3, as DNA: TGTGCCAGCAGTTTCGCCCTGACAGGGAAAGAGACCCAGTACTTC.